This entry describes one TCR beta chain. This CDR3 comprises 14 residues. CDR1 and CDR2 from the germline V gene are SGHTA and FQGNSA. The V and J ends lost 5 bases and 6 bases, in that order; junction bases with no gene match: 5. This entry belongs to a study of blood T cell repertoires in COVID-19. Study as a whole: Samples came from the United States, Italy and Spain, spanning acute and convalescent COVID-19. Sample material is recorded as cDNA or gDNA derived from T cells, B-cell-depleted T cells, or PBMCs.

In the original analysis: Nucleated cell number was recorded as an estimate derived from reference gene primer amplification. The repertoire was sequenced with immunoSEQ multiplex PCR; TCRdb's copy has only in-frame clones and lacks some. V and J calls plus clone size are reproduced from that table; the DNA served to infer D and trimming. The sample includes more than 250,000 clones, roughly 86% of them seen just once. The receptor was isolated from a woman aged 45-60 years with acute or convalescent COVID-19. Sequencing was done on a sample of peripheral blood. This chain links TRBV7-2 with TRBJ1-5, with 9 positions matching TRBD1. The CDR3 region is CASSRGQGPQPQHF. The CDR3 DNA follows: TGTGCCAGCAGCCGTGGACAGGGGCCTCAGCCCCAGCATTTT.